The 3 T cell receptor beta chains below come from one sample, sequenced in a study of blood T cell repertoires in COVID-19. Clones were read by immunoSEQ multiplex PCR, and TCRdb kept only the in-frame ones, dropping some. This sample yields around 260,000 clones, of which over 75% are seen a single time; roughly 15% belongs to the top ten. Material: peripheral blood. These TCRs come from a human donor in a cohort sampled during active COVID-19.

This clone came up once. V is TRBV28 and J is TRBJ2-1; 11 bases match TRBD2. Germline V gene lookup returns CDR1 MDHEN and CDR2 SYDVKM. V lost 6 bases and J lost 2; bases outside the gene matches: 6. CDR3 length equals 16 residues. Here the CDR3 reads CASRVAGGYPYNEQFF. The CDR3 bases are TGTGCCAGCAGGGTAGCGGGAGGGTACCCCTACAATGAGCAGTTCTTC.

The chain links TRBV7-2 to TRBJ1-2; 7 positions agree with TRBD1. The CDR3 consists of 13 residues. V lost 3 bases to trimming and J lost 4 bases; unmatched junction nucleotides: 2. Germline CDR1 and CDR2: SGHTA and FQGNSA. The CDR3 nucleotides are TGTGCCAGCAGCTTTCAGGGGGTCTATGGCTACACCTTC. Translated: CASSFQGVYGYTF.

J is TRBJ1-2 and V is TRBV29-1; D is unresolved. V dropped 5 bases and J dropped 0 bases, with 10 bases sitting between them. The CDR3 consists of 13 residues. CDR1 SQVTM and CDR2 ANQGSEA come from the germline V gene. This CDR3 reads CSVLGRTNYGYTF. The CDR3 nucleotides are TGCAGCGTTCTGGGGAGGACTAACTATGGCTACACCTTC.